The source of this T cell receptor (beta chain) is a study of cytomegalovirus exposure and HLA in healthy donors. Study-level points and caveats: A classifier reportedly called cytomegalovirus status with high sensitivity and specificity. In terms of immune exposure information, only CMV serostatus was available.

PCR was performed using 60 Vbeta and 13 Jbeta primers. The table came from immunoSEQ multiplex PCR; TCRdb's copy has only in-frame clones and leaves some out. This listing includes some 150,000 clones. On this clone: Its matching antigen is unknown.

The CDR3 covers 15 residues. CDR1 MNHNY and CDR2 SVGAGI come from the germline V gene (reference sequence). Trimming cost V 6 bases and J 0 bases; bases outside gene matches: 4. The sequence came from a young woman in good health and CMV-seronegative. The chain has TRBV6-6 and TRBJ1-3; 8 bases map to TRBD1. Sequenced input: PBMCs. The CDR3 DNA reads as TGTGCCAGCAGCAGACAGGGGCTCTCTGGAAACACCATATATTTT. It specifies CASSRQGLSGNTIYF.